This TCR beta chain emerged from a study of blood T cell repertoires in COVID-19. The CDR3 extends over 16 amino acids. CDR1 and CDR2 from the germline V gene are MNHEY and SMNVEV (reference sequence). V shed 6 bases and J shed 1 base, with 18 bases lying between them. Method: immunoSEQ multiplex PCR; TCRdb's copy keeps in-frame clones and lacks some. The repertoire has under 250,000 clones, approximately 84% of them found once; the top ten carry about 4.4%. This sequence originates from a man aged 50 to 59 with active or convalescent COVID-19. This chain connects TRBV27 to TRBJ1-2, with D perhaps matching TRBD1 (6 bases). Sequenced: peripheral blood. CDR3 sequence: CASRSDGTPDNYGYTF. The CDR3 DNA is TGTGCCAGCAGGAGCGACGGGACACCGGATAACTATGGCTACACCTTC.